The 24 T cell receptor beta chains below were found in one sample sequenced in a study of T cells in Graves' hyperthyroidism and ophthalmopathy. RNA transcripts gave rise to amplified TCR beta CDR3 regions. An initial round of RT-PCR targeting the TCR CDR3 relied on the HTBI primer set. TCRdb reanalysed the multiplex PCR reads using MiXCR and keeps one entry per CDR3 protein. The sample lists roughly 250,000 distinct CDR3 sequences, about 20% occurring once. What was sequenced was blood. These receptors were collected from a man aged 30-40 years with Graves' ophthalmopathy.

The genes are TRBV14 and TRBJ1-1, with D maybe TRBD1 (6 bases). The CDR3 runs to 14 residues. Germline V gene data show CDR1 as SGHDN and CDR2 as FVKESK. V dropped 3 bases and J dropped 2 bases, with 10 bases sitting between them. The CDR3 sequence: CASSQWTDNTEAFF. The CDR3 DNA reads as TGTGCCAGCAGCCAGTGGACAGATAACACTGAAGCTTTCTTT.

CDR3 coding DNA: TGTGCCAGCAGCCCCATGACTTCTAGCGGTCTTACCTACAATGAGCAGTTCTTC. Amino acids: CASSPMTSSGLTYNEQFF. The rearrangement links TRBV11-1 to TRBJ2-1, with 7 nucleotides matching TRBD2. The CDR3 has 18 residues. J lost 2 bases, V lost 5 bases, and 15 bases had no gene match. The V gene's germline CDR1 is SGHAT and CDR2 FQDESV (reference sequence).

This clonotype was counted a few times. The chain employs TRBV9 and TRBJ1-4; D is perhaps TRBD1 (6 bases). The germline V gene has CDR1 SGDLS and CDR2 YYNGEE. The CDR3 runs 15 residues. Trimming pared 4 bases from V and 7 bases from J, leaving 17 bases between. CDR3 residues: CASSPGRGAGEKLFF. The CDR3, as DNA: TGTGCCAGCAGCCCCGGGAGGGGGGCGGGTGAAAAACTGTTTTTT.

For this clonotype: Because the CDR3 is missing its conserved closing phenylalanine or tryptophan, this is likely a read error. V is TRBV2 and J is TRBJ2-1, with TRBD2 matching over 9 bases. Unmatched junction bases numbered 9, after V lost 7 bases and J lost 5 bases. The CDR3 runs to 15 residues. Germline V lookup: CDR1 SNHLY, CDR2 FYNNEI. The CDR3 here is CASTLSGREDNEQFL. DNA for the CDR3: TGTGCCAGCACCCTTAGCGGGAGAGAGGACAATGAGCAGTTCCTC.

In DNA form, the CDR3 reads TGTGCCAGCAGCTTGAGGGGACAGGCGGTCCAAGAGACCCAGTACTTC. This codes for CASSLRGQAVQETQYF. This chain uses TRBV5-4 with TRBJ2-5; 8 nucleotides match TRBD1. Trimming took 1 base from V and 1 from J; bases not matched to a gene: 6. Germline V lookup: CDR1 SGHNT, CDR2 YYREEE (reference sequence). This CDR3 has 16 amino acids.

This clonotype was detected a few times. This chain links TRBV6-1 with TRBJ2-5; the D is unclear. Germline lookup yields CDR1 MNHNS and CDR2 SASEGT. The V and J ends lost 6 bases and 2 bases respectively, with 7 bases between them. The CDR3 totals 12 residues. The CDR3: CASRTGQETQYF. The CDR3 DNA reads TGTGCCAGCAGAACGGGTCAAGAGACCCAGTACTTC.

The rearrangement uses TRBV19 and TRBJ2-1; 7 bases are a match to TRBD2. V shed 1 base and J 0 bases; nucleotides not matched to a gene: 3. Germline V lookup: CDR1 LNHDA, CDR2 SQIVND (reference sequence). CDR3 length: 16 amino acids. The CDR3 is CASSIAGGSSYNEQFF. CDR3 nucleotide sequence: TGTGCCAGTAGTATAGCTGGCGGGAGCTCCTACAATGAGCAGTTCTTC.

Comment on this clonotype: The junction does not match germline at one end; this may be a read error. CDR3 coding DNA: TGTGCCGCCAGCAGAGATGGGGGTCGGACAGGGAACTATGGCTACGCCTTC. It yields the protein CAASRDGGRTGNYGYAF. V usage is TRBV15 and J usage is TRBJ1-2; TRBD1 matches at 8 bases. CDR1 and CDR2 (germline): LNHNV, YYDKDF (reference sequence). The CDR3 consists of 17 residues.

As concerns this clonotype: This may come from a read error, since a much larger clone is one base off. The chain links TRBV28 to TRBJ2-1; D is perhaps TRBD1 or TRBD2 (6 bases each). The CDR3 totals 17 residues. Germline values: CDR1 MDHEN, CDR2 SYDVKM. CDR3 bases: TGTGCCAGCAACGGAAACAGGGTTAGCGGCGGCTACAATAAGCAGTTCTTC. Protein sequence: CASNGNRVSGGYNKQFF.

In this sample, this clonotype turned up many times. The gene calls are TRBV28 and TRBJ2-7, with D possibly matching TRBD1 (5 bases). Trimming removed 3 bases at V and 5 bases at J, with 11 bases between. The length of the CDR3 is 13 residues. Germline V gene sequence: CDR1 MDHEN, CDR2 SYDVKM. This CDR3 reads CASSFRLGDEQYF. The DNA of the CDR3 is TGTGCCAGCAGTTTCCGATTAGGGGACGAGCAGTACTTC.

The rearrangement joins TRBV2 to TRBJ2-5; D unresolved. CDR1 is SNHLY and CDR2 is FYNNEI in the germline V gene. The CDR3 is 12 amino acids. V lost 4 bases, J lost 5 bases, and 8 bases lay in between. CDR3 protein: CASSVVVETQYF. DNA for the CDR3: TGTGCCAGCAGTGTAGTAGTTGAGACCCAGTACTTC.

This clonotype was recorded many times. The genes are TRBV2 and TRBJ1-3, with unresolved D. Germline CDR1 is SNHLY and CDR2 is FYNNEI. There are 15 residues in the CDR3. Trimming cost V 7 bases and J 0 bases, with 13 bases left between them. The CDR3 spells CASIAGRISGNTIYF. The CDR3 nucleotides read TGTGCCAGCATCGCAGGACGGATCTCTGGAAACACCATATATTTT. The whole variable domain, filled in from reference TRBV2 and TRBJ1-3, reads EPEVTQTPSHQVTQMGQEVILRCVPISNHLYFYWYRQILGQKVEFLVSFYNNEISEKSEIFDDQFSVERPDGSNFTLKIRSTKLEDSAMYFCASIAGRISGNTIYFGEGSWLTVV.

At least ten counts were recorded for this clonotype. J is TRBJ2-7 and V is TRBV3-1; D remains unclear. This CDR3 is 15 amino acids long. Germline CDR1 is LGHDT and CDR2 is YNNKEL (reference sequence). V lost 1 base, J lost 3 bases, and 13 bases lay in between. CDR3 coding DNA: TGTGCCAGCAGCCAAGTAGGCAGCGAGAACTACGAGCAGTACTTC. It codes for CASSQVGSENYEQYF.

Only one count was recorded for this clonotype. V and J are TRBV12-3 or TRBV12-4 and TRBJ2-2; perhaps D is TRBD1 or TRBD2 (7 bases each). The CDR3 length is 16 residues. V was clipped by 5 bases and J by 5 bases, with 18 bases between them. The CDR3 DNA reads as TGTGCCAGCAGTCCCCCAGGGGGGGACGCGACCGGGGAGCTGTTTTTT. It is translated as CASSPPGGDATGELFF.

Only a few counts were recorded for this clonotype. The rearrangement uses TRBV7-3 and TRBJ2-7; TRBD2 aligns across 7 bases. The V gene end was trimmed by 2 bases and the J gene end by 2 bases; junction bases not matched to a gene: 6. Germline loops: CDR1 SGHTA, CDR2 FQGTGA. This CDR3 spans 15 amino acids. The CDR3 sequence: CASSLSSGIAYEQYF. DNA of the CDR3: TGTGCCAGCAGCTTATCAAGCGGGATAGCCTACGAGCAGTACTTC.

V gene TRBV28 combines with J gene TRBJ2-7; D is uncertain. Germline CDR1 MDHEN, CDR2 SYDVKM. V gave up 3 bases and J gave up 4 bases, with 4 bases separating them. CDR3 size: 11 residues. The CDR3 DNA is TGTGCCAGCAGTTTCCAATACGAGCAGTACTTC. Translated, it gives CASSFQYEQYF.

For this clonotype: A much more abundant neighbour one base away suggests this may be a read error. The gene calls are TRBV12-3 or TRBV12-4 and TRBJ2-7; D may be TRBD1 or TRBD2 (5 bases each). This CDR3 spans 13 amino acids. CDR3 residues: CASNPTRGTEQCF. For the CDR3, the DNA is TGTGCCAGCAATCCCACCCGAGGGACCGAGCAGTGCTTC.

This clonotype was counted between two and nine times. The rearrangement joins TRBV10-3 to TRBJ1-2; D gene uncertain. The V end lost 0 bases, the J end lost 4 bases, and 21 bases lay between the germline ends. Germline-derived CDR1 and CDR2 are ENHRY and SYGVKD. The CDR3 has 18 residues. The chain's CDR3 is CAISESVRRPRNIYGYTF. For the CDR3, the DNA is TGTGCCATCAGTGAGTCGGTCCGACGACCGCGCAACATCTATGGCTACACCTTC.

This clonotype occurred a few times. The rearrangement uses TRBV29-1 and TRBJ2-4; 7 bases align to TRBD1. This CDR3 contains 14 residues. The J segment lost 1 base and the V segment lost 5 bases, leaving 5 bases of the junction unmatched. Germline V gene data show CDR1 as SQVTM and CDR2 as ANQGSEA. The CDR3 loop reads CSVKLQGAKNIQYF. DNA of the CDR3: TGCAGCGTTAAACTACAGGGGGCCAAAAACATTCAGTACTTC.

In DNA, the CDR3 is TGTGCCAGCAGTGAACGGATCTCCTACGAGCAGTACTTC. Amino acid sequence: CASSERISYEQYF. The gene calls are TRBV27 and TRBJ2-7; unclear D gene. Germline V gene data show CDR1 as MNHEY and CDR2 as SMNVEV (reference sequence). V lost 5 bases and J lost 0, with 8 bases in between. There are 13 residues in the CDR3.

This rearrangement joins TRBV2 to TRBJ2-5; D might be TRBD1 (5 bases). The CDR3 is made up of 16 amino acids. Germline CDR1 and CDR2: SNHLY and FYNNEI. Here the CDR3 reads CAIKLVRDTIQETQYF. In DNA form, the CDR3 reads TGTGCGATCAAACTCGTCAGGGATACAATCCAAGAGACCCAGTACTTC.

This clonotype appeared many times. The rearrangement uses TRBV5-1 and TRBJ2-1, with 10 bases lining up with TRBD2. This CDR3 spans 17 amino acids. Germline trimming cut 2 bases from V and 1 base from J; bases unmatched to any gene: 6. CDR1 SGHRS and CDR2 YFSETQ come from the germline V gene. CDR3 nucleotide sequence: TGCGCCAGCAGCTTACCCAAGACTAGCGGGTCCTACAATGAGCAGTTCTTC. Translation: CASSLPKTSGSYNEQFF.

This chain links TRBV7-3 with TRBJ1-1; no definite D call. Per the germline V gene, CDR1 is SGHTA and CDR2 is FQGTGA. The CDR3 is made up of 13 amino acids. Trimming left V 0 bases short and J 5 bases short, with 7 bases between. The CDR3 sequence: CASSLTSETEAFF. CDR3 sequence (DNA): TGTGCCAGCAGCTTAACGAGTGAGACTGAAGCTTTCTTT.

This clonotype was seen only a few times. The gene calls are TRBV7-9 and TRBJ2-2; D uncertain. CDR1 and CDR2 from the germline V gene are SEHNR and FQNEAQ (reference sequence). The CDR3 loop spans 15 amino acids. V shed 8 bases and J shed 0 bases, with 13 bases lying between them. This chain's CDR3 is CASLGAAANTGELFF. The CDR3 DNA sequence: TGTGCCAGCCTGGGTGCGGCCGCGAACACCGGGGAGCTGTTTTTT.